The source of this T cell receptor beta chain is a study of T cells after yellow fever vaccination. Study results and limitations: Subsequent to the booster, the majority of primary-vaccination clones reappeared (96% CD4, approximately 90% CD8). Relatively few clonotypes were ones that appeared in both CD4 and CD8 compartments. Sorted repertoires could include abundant contaminating clonotypes from bulk cells.

Template-switching 5'RACE yielded the TCR cDNA; a universal primer site and UMIs were added in the process. One entry per CDR3 protein, called by TCRdb with MiXCR from the 5' RACE reads. The table has 300,000 to 400,000 distinct CDR3 sequences, about 9.5% seen once. The V end was cut by 10 bases, the J end by 1 base, with 10 bases between. This CDR3 has 13 amino acids. This clonotype appeared a few times. Its antigen is currently unknown. The V gene is TRBV12-3 or TRBV12-4, the J gene TRBJ2-2; D may be TRBD1 or TRBD2 (5 bases each). Source: PBMCs, taken on the day of the first yellow fever vaccination. The TCR originated in a man in his late teens or twenties who received the YFV17D yellow fever vaccine. CDR3 DNA sequence: TGTGCCACCCAGAGGGGGAACACCGGGGAGCTGTTTTTT. The encoded protein is CATQRGNTGELFF.